This T cell receptor (beta chain) was recovered during a study of technical replicates of blood from a few donors. The ends were cut back, 10 bases at V and 3 bases at J, with 9 bases in the middle. Germline lookup yields CDR1 ENHRY and CDR2 SYGVKD. The CDR3 extends over 11 amino acids. Clones were sequenced by immunoSEQ multiplex PCR, and TCRdb holds only the in-frame ones, with some missing. The sample yields under 45,000 clones, around 96% seen once. This chain connects TRBV10-3 to TRBJ1-1; no clear D gene. This clonotype was sampled from a human donor in good health. Input material: T cells isolated from PBMCs. The CDR3 sequence is CATGSYTEAFF. The CDR3 DNA is TGTGCCACGGGGAGTTACACTGAAGCTTTCTTT.